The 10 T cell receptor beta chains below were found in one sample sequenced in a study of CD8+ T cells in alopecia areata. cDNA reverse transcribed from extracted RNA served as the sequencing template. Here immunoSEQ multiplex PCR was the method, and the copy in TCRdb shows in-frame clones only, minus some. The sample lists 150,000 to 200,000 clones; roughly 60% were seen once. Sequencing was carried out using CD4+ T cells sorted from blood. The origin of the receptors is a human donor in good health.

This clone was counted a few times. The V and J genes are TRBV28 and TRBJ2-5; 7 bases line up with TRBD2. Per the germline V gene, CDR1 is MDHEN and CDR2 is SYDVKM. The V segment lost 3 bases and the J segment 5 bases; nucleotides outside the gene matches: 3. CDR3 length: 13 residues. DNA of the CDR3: TGTGCCAGCAGTTTCTTGCGGGAGGAGACCCAGTACTTC. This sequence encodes CASSFLREETQYF.

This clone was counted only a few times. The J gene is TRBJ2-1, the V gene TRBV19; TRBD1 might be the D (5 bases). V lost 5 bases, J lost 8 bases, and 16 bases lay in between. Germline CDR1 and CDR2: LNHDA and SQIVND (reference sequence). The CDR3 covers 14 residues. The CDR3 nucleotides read TGTGCCAGTAGTGGCCAGGGCGGTTGGGATGAGCAGTTCTTC. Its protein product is CASSGQGGWDEQFF.

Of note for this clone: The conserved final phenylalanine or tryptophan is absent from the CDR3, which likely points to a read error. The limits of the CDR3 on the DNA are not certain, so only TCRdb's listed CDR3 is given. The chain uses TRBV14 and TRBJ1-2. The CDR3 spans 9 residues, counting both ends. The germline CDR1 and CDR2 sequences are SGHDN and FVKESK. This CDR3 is CASSPRKIT.

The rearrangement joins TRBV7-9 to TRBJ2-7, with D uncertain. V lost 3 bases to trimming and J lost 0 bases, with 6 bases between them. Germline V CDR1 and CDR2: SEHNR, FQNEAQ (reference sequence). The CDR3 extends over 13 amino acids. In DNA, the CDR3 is TGTGCCAGCAGCTTGGCGGCCTCCTACGAGCAGTACTTC. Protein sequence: CASSLAASYEQYF.

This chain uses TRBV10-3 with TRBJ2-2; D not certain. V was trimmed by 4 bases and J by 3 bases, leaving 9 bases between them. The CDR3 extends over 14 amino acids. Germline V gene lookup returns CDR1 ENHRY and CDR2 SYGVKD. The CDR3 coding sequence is TGTGCCATCAGTGGGACGACTTACACCGGGGAGCTGTTTTTT. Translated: CAISGTTYTGELFF.

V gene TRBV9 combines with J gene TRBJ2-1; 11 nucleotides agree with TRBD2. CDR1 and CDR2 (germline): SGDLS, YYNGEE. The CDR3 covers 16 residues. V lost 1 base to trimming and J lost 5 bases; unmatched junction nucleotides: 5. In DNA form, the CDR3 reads TGTGCCAGCAGCGTAAGGGCTAGCGGGAGGAACAATGAGCAGTTCTTC. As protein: CASSVRASGRNNEQFF.

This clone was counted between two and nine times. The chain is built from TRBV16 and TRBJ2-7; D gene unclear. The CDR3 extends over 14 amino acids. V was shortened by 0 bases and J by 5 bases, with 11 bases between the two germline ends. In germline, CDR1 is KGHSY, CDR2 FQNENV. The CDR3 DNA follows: TGTGCCAGCAGCCAATCACCGGGTCGGAACGAGCAGTACTTC. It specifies CASSQSPGRNEQYF.

The CDR3 DNA reads as TGCAGTGCCTCGCGGGTTGAGCAGTTCTTC. Translating it yields CSASRVEQFF. The chain is built from TRBV20-1 and TRBJ2-1; possible D gene TRBD2, 5 bases. The CDR3 spans 10 residues. Trimming removed 6 bases at V and 9 bases at J, with 9 bases between. The germline gives CDR1 DFQATT, CDR2 SNEGSKA (reference sequence).

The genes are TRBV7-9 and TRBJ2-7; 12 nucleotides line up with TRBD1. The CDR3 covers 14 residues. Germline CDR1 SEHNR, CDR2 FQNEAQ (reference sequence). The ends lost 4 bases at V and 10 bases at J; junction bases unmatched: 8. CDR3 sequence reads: CASSWRGDRGHQYF. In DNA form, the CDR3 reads TGTGCCAGCAGCTGGCGCGGGGACAGGGGGCATCAGTACTTC.

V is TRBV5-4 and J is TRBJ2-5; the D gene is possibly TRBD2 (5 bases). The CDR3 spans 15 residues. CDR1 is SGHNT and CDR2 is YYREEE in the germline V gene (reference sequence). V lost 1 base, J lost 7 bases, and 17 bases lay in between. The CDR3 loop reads CASSLYPAVGGTQYF. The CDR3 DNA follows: TGTGCCAGCAGCTTGTACCCAGCAGTAGGAGGGACCCAGTACTTC.